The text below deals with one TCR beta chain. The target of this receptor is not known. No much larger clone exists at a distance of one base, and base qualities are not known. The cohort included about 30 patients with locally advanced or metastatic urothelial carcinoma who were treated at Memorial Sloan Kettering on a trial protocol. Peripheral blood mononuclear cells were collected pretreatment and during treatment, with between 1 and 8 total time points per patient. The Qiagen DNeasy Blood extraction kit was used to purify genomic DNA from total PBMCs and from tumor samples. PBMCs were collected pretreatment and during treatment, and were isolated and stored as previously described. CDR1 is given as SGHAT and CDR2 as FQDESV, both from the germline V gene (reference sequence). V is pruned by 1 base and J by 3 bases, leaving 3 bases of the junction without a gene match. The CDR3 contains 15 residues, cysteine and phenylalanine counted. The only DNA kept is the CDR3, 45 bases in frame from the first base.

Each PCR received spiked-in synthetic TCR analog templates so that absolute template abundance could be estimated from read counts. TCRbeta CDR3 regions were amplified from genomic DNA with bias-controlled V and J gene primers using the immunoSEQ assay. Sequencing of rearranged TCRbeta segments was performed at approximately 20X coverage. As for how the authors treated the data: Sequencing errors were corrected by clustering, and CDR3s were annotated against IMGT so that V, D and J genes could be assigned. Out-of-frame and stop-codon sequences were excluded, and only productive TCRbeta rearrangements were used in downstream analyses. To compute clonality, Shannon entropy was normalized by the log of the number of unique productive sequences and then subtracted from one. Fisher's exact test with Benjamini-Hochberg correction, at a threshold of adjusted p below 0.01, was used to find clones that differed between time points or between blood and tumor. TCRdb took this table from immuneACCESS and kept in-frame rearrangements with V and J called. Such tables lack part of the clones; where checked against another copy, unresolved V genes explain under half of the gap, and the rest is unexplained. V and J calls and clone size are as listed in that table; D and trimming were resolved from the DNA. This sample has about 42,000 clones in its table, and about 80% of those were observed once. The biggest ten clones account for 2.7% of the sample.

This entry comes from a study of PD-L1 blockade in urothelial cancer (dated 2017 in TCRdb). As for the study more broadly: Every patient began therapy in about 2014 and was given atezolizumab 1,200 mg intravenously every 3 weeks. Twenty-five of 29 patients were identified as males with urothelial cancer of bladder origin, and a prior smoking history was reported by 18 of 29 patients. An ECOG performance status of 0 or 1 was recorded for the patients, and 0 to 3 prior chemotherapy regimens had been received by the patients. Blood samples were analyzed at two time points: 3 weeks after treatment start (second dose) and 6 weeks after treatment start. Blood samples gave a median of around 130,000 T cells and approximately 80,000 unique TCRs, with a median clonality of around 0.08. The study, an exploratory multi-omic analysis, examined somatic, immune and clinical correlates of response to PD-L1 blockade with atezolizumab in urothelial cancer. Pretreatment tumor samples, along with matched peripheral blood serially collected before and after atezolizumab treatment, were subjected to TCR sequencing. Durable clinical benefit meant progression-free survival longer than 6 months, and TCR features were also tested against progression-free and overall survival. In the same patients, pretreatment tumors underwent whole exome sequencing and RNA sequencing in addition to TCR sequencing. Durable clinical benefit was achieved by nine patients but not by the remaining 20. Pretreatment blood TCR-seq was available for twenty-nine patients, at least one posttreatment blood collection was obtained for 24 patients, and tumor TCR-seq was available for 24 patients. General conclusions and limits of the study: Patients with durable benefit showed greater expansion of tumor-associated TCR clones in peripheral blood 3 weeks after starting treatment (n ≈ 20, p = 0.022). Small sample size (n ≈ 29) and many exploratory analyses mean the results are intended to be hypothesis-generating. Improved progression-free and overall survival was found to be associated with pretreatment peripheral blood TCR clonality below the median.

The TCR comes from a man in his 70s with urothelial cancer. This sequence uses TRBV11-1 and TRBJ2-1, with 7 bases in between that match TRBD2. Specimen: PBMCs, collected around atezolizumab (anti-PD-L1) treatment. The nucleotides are TGTGCCAGCAGCTTAGGCCAGCGGGACTACAATGAGCAGTTCTTC. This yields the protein CASSLGQRDYNEQFF.